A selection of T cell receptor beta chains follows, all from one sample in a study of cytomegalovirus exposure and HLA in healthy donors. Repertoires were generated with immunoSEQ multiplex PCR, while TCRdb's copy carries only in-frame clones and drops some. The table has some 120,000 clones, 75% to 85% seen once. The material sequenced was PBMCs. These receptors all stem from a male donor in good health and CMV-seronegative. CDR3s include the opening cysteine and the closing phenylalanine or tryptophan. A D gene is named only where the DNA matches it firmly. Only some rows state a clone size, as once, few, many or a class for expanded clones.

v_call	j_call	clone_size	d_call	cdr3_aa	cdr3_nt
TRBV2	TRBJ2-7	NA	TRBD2	CASSEGGLAGDEQYF	TGTGCCAGCAGTGAAGGGGGTCTAGCGGGAGACGAGCAGTACTTC
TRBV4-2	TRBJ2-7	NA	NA	CASSQDAKFDRRFPYEQYF	TGTGCCAGCAGCCAAGACGCGAAATTCGACAGGAGATTTCCCTACGAGCAGTACTTC
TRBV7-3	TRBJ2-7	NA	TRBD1	CASSLDRGTYEQYF	TGTGCCAGCAGCTTAGACAGGGGGACCTACGAGCAGTACTTC
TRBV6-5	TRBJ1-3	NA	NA	CASSRVSHGTIYF	TGTGCCAGCAGCCGGGTGTCTCATGGCACCATATATTTT
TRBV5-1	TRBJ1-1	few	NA	CASSLAEQEYEAFF	TGCGCCAGCAGCTTGGCGGAACAGGAGTATGAAGCTTTCTTT
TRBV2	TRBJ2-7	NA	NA	CASSYSTYEQYF	TGTGCCAGCAGTTACAGTACCTACGAGCAGTACTTC
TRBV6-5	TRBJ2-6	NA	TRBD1	CASSLTGNSGANVLTF	TGTGCCAGCAGTTTGACAGGGAACTCTGGGGCCAACGTCCTGACTTTC
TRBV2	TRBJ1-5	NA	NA	CASSTQGPKNQPQHF	TGTGCCAGCAGCACCCAGGGTCCCAAGAATCAGCCCCAGCATTTT
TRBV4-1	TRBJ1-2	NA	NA	CASSFRSGVGYTF	TGCGCCAGCAGCTTCAGATCGGGGGTAGGCTACACCTTC
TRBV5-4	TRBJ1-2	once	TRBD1	CASSLTGGYYGYTF	TGTGCCAGCAGCTTAACAGGGGGCTACTATGGCTACACCTTC
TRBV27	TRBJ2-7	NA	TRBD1	CASSPTGWGSYEQYF	TGTGCCAGCAGCCCGACAGGGTGGGGTTCCTACGAGCAGTACTTC
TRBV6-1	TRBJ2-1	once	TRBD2	CASSERTSGYNEQFF	TGTGCCAGCAGTGAGAGGACTAGCGGCTACAATGAGCAGTTCTTC